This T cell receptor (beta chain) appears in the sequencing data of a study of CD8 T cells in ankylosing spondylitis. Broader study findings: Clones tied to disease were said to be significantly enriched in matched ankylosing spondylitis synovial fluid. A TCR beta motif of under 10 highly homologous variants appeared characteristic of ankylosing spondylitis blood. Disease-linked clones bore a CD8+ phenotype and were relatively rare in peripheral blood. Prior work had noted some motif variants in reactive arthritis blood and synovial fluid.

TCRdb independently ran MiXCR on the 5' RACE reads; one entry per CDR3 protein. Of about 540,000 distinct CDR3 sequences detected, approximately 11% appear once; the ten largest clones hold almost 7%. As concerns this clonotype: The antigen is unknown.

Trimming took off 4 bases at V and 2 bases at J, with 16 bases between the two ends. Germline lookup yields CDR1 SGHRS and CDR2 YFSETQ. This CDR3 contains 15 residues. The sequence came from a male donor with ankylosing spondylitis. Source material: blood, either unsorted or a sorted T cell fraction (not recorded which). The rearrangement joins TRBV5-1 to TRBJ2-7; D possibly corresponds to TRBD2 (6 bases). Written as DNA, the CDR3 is TGCGCCAGCAGCCCTAGGGGTAGCGGCACCTACGAGCAGTACTTC. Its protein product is CASSPRGSGTYEQYF.